The 30 T cell receptor beta chains in this list originate from one sample, sequenced in a study of blood T cell repertoires in COVID-19. The protocol was immunoSEQ multiplex PCR, while the TCRdb copy is restricted to in-frame clones and leaves out a portion. The table has about 220,000 clones, around 84% seen once. Sequencing was performed on peripheral blood. All receptors come from a man aged 50-60 years with active or convalescent COVID-19.

This clone was observed a few times. V usage is TRBV7-2 and J usage is TRBJ2-3; 7 bases are shared with TRBD2. With 4 bases clipped from V and 9 bases from J, the junction kept 7 bases outside the gene matches. The germline CDR1 and CDR2 sequences are SGHTA and FQGNSA. The CDR3 sequence is 13 residues long. The CDR3, as DNA: TGTGCCAGCAGCTCCCGGGAGGAGTCGACGCAGTATTTT. This codes for CASSSREESTQYF.

This chain links TRBV3-1 (or the pseudogene TRBV3-2) with TRBJ2-3, with D possibly matching TRBD2 (6 bases). The CDR3 extends over 15 amino acids. Germline-derived CDR1 and CDR2 are LGHDT and YNNKEL (reference sequence). The V end lost 2 bases, the J end lost 1 base, and 10 bases lay between the germline ends. This chain's CDR3 is CASSQRDWRTDTQYF. The CDR3 DNA reads as TGTGCCAGCAGCCAAAGGGACTGGCGCACAGATACGCAGTATTTT.

This clone was seen only once. The J gene is TRBJ2-1, the V gene TRBV5-8; 7 bases align to TRBD1. The CDR3 runs 14 residues. V dropped 0 bases and J dropped 8; count of bases not matched to a gene: 5. The germline V gene encodes CDR1 SGHTS and CDR2 YDEGEE. The CDR3 here is CASSLGDSDYEQFF. CDR3 nucleotide sequence: TGTGCCAGCAGCTTGGGGGACAGTGATTATGAGCAGTTCTTC.

The DNA for the CDR3 is TGTGCCAGCAGTCTCCTATGGACAGGGGAGAATCAGCCCCAGCATTTT. Translating it yields CASSLLWTGENQPQHF. The rearrangement links TRBV28 to TRBJ1-5; 9 bases fit TRBD1. The CDR3 runs to 16 residues. CDR1 and CDR2 from the germline V gene are MDHEN and SYDVKM. The V segment lost 5 bases and the J segment 4 bases; nucleotides outside the gene matches: 9.

This chain connects TRBV9 to TRBJ2-5; 9 bases agree with TRBD1. The CDR3 consists of 15 residues. Losses at the gene ends were 4 bases for V and 4 bases for J; bases not matched to a gene: 8. Germline CDR1 is SGDLS and CDR2 is YYNGEE. The CDR3 coding sequence is TGTGCCAGCAGCCCCATGGACAGGGGCAGAGAGACCCAGTACTTC. As protein: CASSPMDRGRETQYF.

The rearrangement joins TRBV28 to TRBJ2-7, with D possibly TRBD2 on 5 matching bases. CDR1 and CDR2 (germline): MDHEN, SYDVKM. CDR3 size: 17 residues. Trimming stripped 2 bases from V and 0 bases from J, with 17 bases between. The DNA of the CDR3 is TGTGCCAGCAGTTTACCCCATACGGGGATATACTCCTACGAGCAGTACTTC. Translating gives CASSLPHTGIYSYEQYF.

This chain joins TRBV7-3 and TRBJ2-3, with 8 bases matching TRBD2. J lost 2 bases, V lost 5 bases, and 6 bases had no gene match. The CDR3 is 15 amino acids. Germline V gene sequence: CDR1 SGHTA, CDR2 FQGTGA. Written as DNA, the CDR3 is TGTGCCAGCAGCCGACTAGCGACACTCACAGATACGCAGTATTTT. As protein: CASSRLATLTDTQYF.

The chain has TRBV29-1 and TRBJ2-2, with D possibly being TRBD2 (6 bases). CDR1 and CDR2 from the germline V gene are SQVTM and ANQGSEA. The CDR3 loop spans 14 amino acids. V lost 5 bases to trimming and J lost 4 bases, with 14 bases between them. The CDR3, as DNA: TGCAGCGTTAGTAGCGGAATACTCACCGGGGAGCTGTTTTTT. Protein product: CSVSSGILTGELFF.

The chain combines TRBV27 with TRBJ2-1; D not resolved. V lost 8 bases, J lost 0 bases, and 8 bases lay in between. CDR3 length equals 13 residues. From germline, CDR1 is MNHEY and CDR2 SMNVEV (reference sequence). CDR3 sequence reads: CASGYYSYNEQFF. The CDR3 DNA follows: TGTGCCAGCGGTTATTACTCCTACAATGAGCAGTTCTTC.

V is TRBV6-5 and J is TRBJ2-3, with D perhaps TRBD1 (6 bases). V gave up 6 bases and J gave up 0 bases, with 10 bases separating them. The CDR3 spans 14 residues. Germline V gene data show CDR1 as MNHEY and CDR2 as SVGAGI. The CDR3 loop is CASSDRLSTDTQYF. Written as DNA, the CDR3 is TGTGCCAGCAGCGACAGGTTGAGCACAGATACGCAGTATTTT.

This rearrangement joins TRBV6-1 to TRBJ2-7; 9 bases fit TRBD2. Germline loops: CDR1 MNHNS, CDR2 SASEGT. CDR3 length: 18 amino acids. V was clipped by 2 bases and J by 0 bases; unmatched bases: 11. CDR3 nucleotides: TGTGCCAGCAGTGAAATAGTAGGAGCGGGGGGAATCTCCTACGAGCAGTACGTC. Amino acid sequence: CASSEIVGAGGISYEQYV.

The genes are TRBV6-5 and TRBJ2-7, with 7 bases lining up with TRBD2. Germline trimming cut 5 bases from V and 2 bases from J; bases unmatched to any gene: 3. The CDR3 sequence is 13 residues long. CDR1 and CDR2 from the germline V gene are MNHEY and SVGAGI. In DNA form, the CDR3 reads TGTGCCAGCAGTAGCGGGATCCCCTACGAGCAGTACTTC. This codes for CASSSGIPYEQYF.

This clone was recorded once. The rearrangement uses TRBV6-5 and TRBJ1-6; 9 bases line up with TRBD1. The V gene's germline CDR1 is MNHEY and CDR2 SVGAGI. CDR3 length equals 15 residues. V lost 6 bases to trimming and J lost 8 bases; unmatched junction nucleotides: 8. CDR3 amino acids: CASRPLRDRDSPLHF. The CDR3 bases are TGTGCCAGCAGGCCTCTCCGGGACAGGGATTCACCCCTCCACTTT.

The chain couples TRBV2 to TRBJ2-3; 12 nucleotides match TRBD1. This CDR3 has 15 residues. CDR1 SNHLY and CDR2 FYNNEI come from the germline V gene. Trimming cost V 5 bases and J 3 bases; bases outside gene matches: 3. This chain's CDR3 is CASSRDRGRTDTQYF. The CDR3 DNA sequence: TGTGCCAGCAGTCGGGACAGGGGGCGTACAGATACGCAGTATTTT.

The chain is built from TRBV27 and TRBJ1-2; 9 nucleotides align to TRBD1. With V trimmed by 3 bases and J by 13 bases, 6 bases remained unmatched. There are 12 residues in the CDR3. Germline CDR1 MNHEY, CDR2 SMNVEV (reference sequence). CDR3 sequence (DNA): TGTGCCAGCAGTTTGGACGGGACAGGGCCCACCTTC. Its translation: CASSLDGTGPTF.

This clone was recorded a few times. The rearrangement links TRBV18 to TRBJ2-7; maybe TRBD1 (5 bases). CDR3 length: 14 residues. Germline assignment: CDR1 KGHSH and CDR2 LQKENI. V lost 1 base and J lost 5, with 12 bases in between. Written as DNA, the CDR3 is TGTGCCAGCTCACCACAGTGGGGCCGGAACGAGCAGTACTTC. As protein: CASSPQWGRNEQYF.

In its sample, this clone was seen once. The J gene is TRBJ2-1, the V gene TRBV3-1 (or the pseudogene TRBV3-2), with a tentative D call TRBD2 (6 bases). In germline, CDR1 is LGHDT, CDR2 YNNKEL (reference sequence). The V and J ends lost 4 bases and 0 bases respectively, with 10 bases between them. This CDR3 has 15 residues. The CDR3 reads CASSLGTFSYNEQFF. The CDR3 DNA follows: TGTGCCAGCAGCCTCGGGACTTTCTCCTACAATGAGCAGTTCTTC.

This clone was counted between two and nine times. CDR3 loop: CASSQSGKASGPEQFF. CDR3 nucleotide sequence: TGCGCCAGCAGTCAATCGGGTAAGGCTAGCGGGCCAGAGCAGTTCTTC. The chain recombines TRBV23-1 with TRBJ2-1; TRBD2 matches at 8 bases. TRBV23-1 is sorted into the ORF group, with uncertain function. The CDR3 sequence is 16 residues long. V lost 0 bases and J lost 10; bases outside the gene matches: 11.

This clone was recorded only once. The chain uses TRBV2 and TRBJ1-2, with 7 positions matching TRBD1. The germline V gene encodes CDR1 SNHLY and CDR2 FYNNEI. The CDR3 loop spans 13 amino acids. The ends lost 7 bases at V and 0 bases at J; junction bases unmatched: 2. This chain's CDR3 is CASNGQANYGYTF. The CDR3 DNA sequence: TGTGCCAGCAACGGACAGGCTAACTATGGCTACACCTTC.

This chain links TRBV4-2 with TRBJ2-1, with 10 bases matching TRBD1. Losses at the gene ends were 3 bases for V and 4 bases for J; bases not matched to a gene: 12. The CDR3 extends over 18 amino acids. In germline, CDR1 is LGHNA, CDR2 YNFKEQ. Here the CDR3 DNA reads TGTGCCAGCAGCCACCTAGGGGACAGGGGCCGGGATTACAATGAGCAGTTCTTC. Translating it yields CASSHLGDRGRDYNEQFF.

This chain uses TRBV5-6 with TRBJ1-1; 7 bases are a match to TRBD1. The CDR3 is 12 amino acids. Germline CDR1 reads SGHDT; CDR2 reads YYEEEE. The trim removed 0 bases at V and 10 bases at J, leaving 3 bases unmatched. The CDR3 here is CASSLARGAAFF. The DNA of the CDR3 is TGTGCCAGCAGCTTGGCCAGGGGGGCAGCTTTCTTT.

The CDR3 region has the DNA TGTGCCAGCGGGGGACACTCTGGAAACACCATATATTTT. Its protein is CASGGHSGNTIYF. This chain connects TRBV2 to TRBJ1-3, with D possibly matching TRBD1 (6 bases). The CDR3 sequence is 13 residues long. Trimming shortened V by 8 bases and J by 0 bases, and 8 bases separated the two germline ends. Germline CDR1 and CDR2: SNHLY and FYNNEI.

The CDR3 region is CASSRGVNYGYTF. Here the CDR3 DNA reads TGTGCCAGCAGTCGTGGAGTTAACTATGGCTACACCTTC. The chain combines TRBV2 with TRBJ1-2; D call uncertain. Germline CDR1 and CDR2: SNHLY and FYNNEI. V was shortened by 5 bases and J by 1 base, with 8 bases between the two germline ends. The CDR3 totals 13 residues.

This chain uses TRBV3-1 (or the pseudogene TRBV3-2) with TRBJ1-1; the match to TRBD1 covers 7 bases. Germline V gives CDR1 LGHDT, CDR2 YNNKEL (reference sequence). The CDR3 runs to 14 residues. V lost 2 bases, J lost 6 bases, and 6 bases stayed unmatched. The DNA for the CDR3 is TGTGCCAGCAGCCAATCCACAGGGGTGCCTGAAGCTTTCTTT. Amino acids: CASSQSTGVPEAFF.

V and J are TRBV9 and TRBJ2-1; TRBD2 matches 8 bases. Germline V gene data show CDR1 as SGDLS and CDR2 as YYNGEE. Losses at the gene ends were 0 bases for V and 5 bases for J; bases not matched to a gene: 7. CDR3 length: 16 amino acids. The CDR3 here is CASSVGSSGYNNEQFF. Written as DNA, the CDR3 is TGTGCCAGCAGCGTAGGCTCTAGCGGGTACAACAATGAGCAGTTCTTC.

The sample holds a few counts of this clone. The chain links TRBV29-1 to TRBJ2-5; D may be TRBD2 (6 bases). There are 12 residues in the CDR3. Germline assignment: CDR1 SQVTM and CDR2 ANQGSEA. V was cut by 7 bases and J by 5 bases, with 14 bases left in between. CDR3 bases: TGCAGCGCGATGGAACTAGCTGAGACCCAGTACTTC. The encoded protein is CSAMELAETQYF.

This rearrangement joins TRBV18 to TRBJ1-3; no clear D gene. Trimming took off 3 bases at V and 1 base at J, with 7 bases between the two ends. The CDR3 length is 14 residues. Looked up from germline, CDR1 is KGHSH and CDR2 is LQKENI. CDR3 bases: TGTGCCAGCTCACCGGGCACGTCTGGAAACACCATATATTTT. It yields the protein CASSPGTSGNTIYF. The variable domain in full, with the rest retrieved from reference TRBV18 and TRBJ1-3, is NAGVMQNPRHLVRRRGQEARLRCSPMKGHSHVYWYRQLPEEGLKFMVYLQKENIIDESGMPKERFSAEFPKEGPSILRIQQVVRGDSAAYFCASSPGTSGNTIYFGEGSWLTVV.

The CDR3 region is CASSQGVGGYEQYV. CDR3 bases: TGTGCCAGCAGTCAGGGGGTCGGGGGCTACGAGCAGTACGTC. This chain links TRBV6-5 with TRBJ2-7, with D tentatively TRBD1 (7 bases). The V and J ends lost 5 bases and 3 bases respectively, with 14 bases between them. The CDR3 is 14 amino acids. Germline loops: CDR1 MNHEY, CDR2 SVGAGI.

The V and J genes are TRBV7-2 and TRBJ2-1, with TRBD2 matching over 9 bases. The CDR3 covers 15 residues. The germline V gene has CDR1 SGHTA and CDR2 FQGNSA. The trim removed 3 bases at V and 3 bases at J, leaving 3 bases unmatched. CDR3: CASSFSTSGYNEQFF. The CDR3 DNA reads as TGTGCCAGCAGCTTCTCGACTAGCGGCTACAATGAGCAGTTCTTC.

V and J are TRBV19 and TRBJ1-5, with a tentative D call TRBD1 (5 bases). The CDR3 has 12 amino acids. V gave up 8 bases and J gave up 7 bases, with 12 bases separating them. Per the germline V gene, CDR1 is LNHDA and CDR2 is SQIVND (reference sequence). The CDR3 protein is CASRWGEQPQHF. The CDR3 nucleotides read TGTGCCAGTCGGTGGGGGGAGCAGCCCCAGCATTTT.